The 22 T cell receptor beta chains below all came from one sample that was sequenced in a study of CXCR3-negative and CXCR3-positive naive CD8 T cells. Carrying UMI labels, the TRB cDNA libraries were prepared through 5' RACE. TCRdb reprocessed the 5' RACE reads and reports one entry per CDR3 protein, with no DNA. Its listing shows 5,000 to 6,500 distinct CDR3 sequences. The material sequenced was naive CXCR3- CD8+ T cells from blood. Noted subset: CD45RO-CCR7+CD27+CD95- naive CD8+ T cells lacking CXCR3 (TNR3-). The source is a human donor in good health. Some clones in this sample may be carry-over from other donors' samples.

This clonotype counts as medium-sized by frequency. The chain has TRBV30 and TRBJ2-3; TCRdb reports TRBD2, a call that lacks DNA to check it against. Germline V gene data show CDR1 as GTSNPN and CDR2 as SVGIG (reference sequence). The CDR3 is made up of 12 amino acids. The CDR3 here is CAWSEDGGRSGF.

This clonotype counts as medium-sized by frequency. The rearrangement uses TRBV20-1 and TRBJ1-3; the TRBD1 assignment by TCRdb is unverifiable without DNA. The length of the CDR3 is 14 residues. CDR1 is DFQATT, CDR2 SNEGSKA, per germline (reference sequence). Here the CDR3 reads CSASIRGPGNTIYF.

The genes are TRBV9 and TRBJ2-2; there is no DNA to check the TCRdb D call of TRBD2. Germline V gives CDR1 SGDLS, CDR2 YYNGEE. This CDR3 is built from 14 residues. CDR3 in amino acids: CASSGGGGAEELFF.

V is TRBV7-3 and J is TRBJ2-3; TCRdb returns TRBD2, unconfirmable since there is no DNA. The CDR3 covers 16 residues. CDR1 is SGHTA and CDR2 is FQGTGA in the germline V gene. The CDR3 sequence is CASSETSGSAPDTQYF.

According to its frequency, this clonotype is medium-sized. The V and J genes are TRBV14 and TRBJ2-7. The CDR3 runs to 15 residues. CDR1 and CDR2 from the germline V gene are SGHDN and FVKESK. CDR3 region: CASSQEWGKDYEQYF.

This chain uses TRBV20-1 with TRBJ2-1; the D call of TRBD2 rests on TCRdb alone, since no DNA is present to check it. Germline V CDR1 and CDR2: DFQATT, SNEGSKA (reference sequence). The CDR3 is 15 amino acids. CDR3 loop: CSASDLAGVYNEQFF.

The CDR3 reads CASSNGRFRHTEAFF. The chain links TRBV7-2 to TRBJ1-1. CDR3 size: 15 residues. From germline, CDR1 is SGHTA and CDR2 FQGNSA.

This chain connects TRBV4-1 to TRBJ1-1. This CDR3 contains 16 residues. Germline CDR1 reads MGHRA; CDR2 reads YSYEKL. The CDR3 loop reads CASSQSGQAYLTEAFF.

The V gene is TRBV27, the J gene TRBJ1-1; the TRBD1 assignment by TCRdb is unverifiable without DNA. The CDR3 extends over 13 amino acids. Germline lookup yields CDR1 MNHEY and CDR2 SMNVEV (reference sequence). CDR3 sequence reads: CASSLTGNTEAFF.

This clonotype shows up as medium-sized (0.01 to 0.1%) by frequency. The V gene is TRBV12-3 or TRBV12-4, the J gene TRBJ2-1. CDR3 length equals 13 residues. The CDR3 sequence is CASSLYSYNEQFF.

This chain connects TRBV6-1 to TRBJ2-1; TCRdb returns TRBD1, unconfirmable since there is no DNA. CDR3 length: 13 residues. Germline V gene lookup returns CDR1 MNHNS and CDR2 SASEGT. The CDR3 here is CASSWDRAYEQFF.

This clonotype is identified as medium-sized from frequency. The CDR3 sequence is CSVEYPGESSGANVLTF. V and J are TRBV29-1 and TRBJ2-6; TCRdb proposes TRBD1, but this gene call is untestable without DNA. Germline values: CDR1 SQVTM, CDR2 ANQGSEA. The CDR3 extends over 17 amino acids.

Its frequency marks this clonotype as medium-sized. The J gene is TRBJ2-7, the V gene TRBV15; TCRdb's assignment of TRBD2 cannot be checked, as there is no DNA. From germline, CDR1 is LNHNV and CDR2 YYDKDF (reference sequence). The CDR3 spans 14 residues. The chain's CDR3 is CATSGGSGSYEQYF.

The chain recombines TRBV29-1 with TRBJ2-1; checking the TCRdb D call of TRBD2 is not possible without DNA. This CDR3 contains 15 residues. From germline, CDR1 is SQVTM and CDR2 ANQGSEA. The chain's CDR3 is CSVPLAGGPGNEQFF.

This clonotype counts as medium-sized by frequency. This chain uses TRBV7-9 with TRBJ2-7; lacking DNA, the TRBD2 call made by TCRdb goes unchecked. Germline V gene sequence: CDR1 SEHNR, CDR2 FQNEAQ (reference sequence). This CDR3 comprises 14 residues. CDR3 loop: CASSYSGSQYEQYF.

This clonotype shows up as medium-sized by frequency. The J gene is TRBJ1-5, the V gene TRBV27; TCRdb names TRBD1, which stays unverified in the absence of DNA. Germline V gives CDR1 MNHEY, CDR2 SMNVEV (reference sequence). CDR3 length: 17 residues. CDR3 region: CASSLDRDRGLNQPQHF.

This clonotype is called medium-sized based on its frequency. This chain connects TRBV29-1 to TRBJ2-1. The germline V gene has CDR1 SQVTM and CDR2 ANQGSEA. This CDR3 has 11 residues. CDR3 loop: CSVESYNEQFF.

The chain joins TRBV2 to TRBJ2-3. The CDR3 is made up of 13 amino acids. Germline assignment: CDR1 SNHLY and CDR2 FYNNEI. The CDR3: CASSPFGTDTQYF.

According to its frequency, this clonotype is medium-sized. This sequence joins TRBV6-5 and TRBJ1-1. Germline assignment: CDR1 MNHEY and CDR2 SVGAGI. There are 16 residues in the CDR3. CDR3 loop: CASSYSTEAGDTEAFF.

This clonotype is labeled medium-sized based on frequency. V usage is TRBV12-3 or TRBV12-4 and J usage is TRBJ1-1; as DNA is missing, the TRBD1 call by TCRdb cannot be tested. The CDR3 covers 12 residues. CDR3 loop: CASSGTGGEAFF.

Judged by frequency, this clonotype is medium-sized. This rearrangement joins TRBV9 to TRBJ2-1. The CDR3 has 17 amino acids. In germline, CDR1 is SGDLS, CDR2 YYNGEE. CDR3 amino acids: CASSVVAGRSSYNEQFF. The complete variable domain, with remaining parts taken from reference TRBV9 and TRBJ2-1, reads DSGVTQTPKHLITATGQRVTLRCSPRSGDLSVYWYQQSLDQGLQFLIQYYNGEERAKGNILERFSAQQFPDLHSELNLSSLELGDSALYFCASSVVAGRSSYNEQFFGPGTRLTVL.

The chain carries TRBV5-1 and TRBJ2-5; there is no DNA to check the TCRdb D call of TRBD2. The CDR3 is made up of 16 amino acids. Germline V gene sequence: CDR1 SGHRS, CDR2 YFSETQ. CDR3 region: CASSSITSGDGETQYF.